The sequence of this TCR beta chain was determined in a study of blood T cell repertoires in COVID-19. About the research overall: Sites across the United States, Italy and Spain contributed samples from acute and convalescent COVID-19.

The data were produced by immunoSEQ multiplex PCR, yet TCRdb's version contains in-frame clones alone and is incomplete. Of about 200,000 clones listed, about 88% were seen once; the top ten hold about 4.5%. Shortly before study entry, within 2 weeks, exposed participants had met a COVID-19 case. The V gene lost 1 base and the J gene lost 10 bases, with 8 bases spanning the gap. In germline, CDR1 is MNHEY, CDR2 SMNVEV (reference sequence). The CDR3 is made up of 13 amino acids. The chain is built from TRBV27 and TRBJ1-6; D is unclear. The sample consisted of PBMCs or T cells enriched from blood (not recorded which). The receptor comes from a woman in her thirties who had been exposed to COVID-19. CDR3 sequence: CASSLLALSPLHF. CDR3 coding DNA: TGTGCCAGCAGTTTATTGGCCTTATCACCCCTCCACTTT.